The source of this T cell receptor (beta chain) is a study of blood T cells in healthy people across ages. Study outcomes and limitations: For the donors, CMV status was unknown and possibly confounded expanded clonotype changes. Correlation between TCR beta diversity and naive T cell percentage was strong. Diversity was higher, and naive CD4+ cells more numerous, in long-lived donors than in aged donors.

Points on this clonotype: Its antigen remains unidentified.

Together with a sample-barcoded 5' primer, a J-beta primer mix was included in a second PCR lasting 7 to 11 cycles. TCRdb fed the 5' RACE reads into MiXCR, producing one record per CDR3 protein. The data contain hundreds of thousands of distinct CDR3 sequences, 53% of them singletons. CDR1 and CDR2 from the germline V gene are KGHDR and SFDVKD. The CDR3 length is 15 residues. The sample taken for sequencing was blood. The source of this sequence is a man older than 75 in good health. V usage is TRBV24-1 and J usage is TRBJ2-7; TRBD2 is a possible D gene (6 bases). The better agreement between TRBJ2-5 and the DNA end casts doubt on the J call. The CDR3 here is CATSIGGTIKETQYF. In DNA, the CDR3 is TGTGCCACCAGTATTGGGGGGACGATAAAAGAGACCCAGTACTTC.